This T cell receptor beta chain was identified during a study of regulatory dendritic cells for organ transplantation. On the study more broadly: Regulatory dendritic cells came from monocytes given vitamin D3 and IL-10. On day 6, the dendritic cells were exposed to LPS.

Findings and caveats of the study: Naive T cells showed high diversity, memory cells less, memory CD8+ least.

Sorted T cells were CFSE-labeled and cultured 5 days with allogeneic regulatory or mature dendritic cells at 1:10. Naive CD45RA+ and memory CD45RO+ CD4+ or CD8+ T cells were FACS-sorted. Profiled with immunoSEQ multiplex PCR; TCRdb holds only in-frame clones, not every one. The profile covers 9,500 to 15,000 clones, with roughly 69% appearing a single time and 0.63% taken by the ten largest. Between the trimmed V and J ends, which lost 4 bases and 4 bases, there was a span of 14 bases. CDR3 length equals 14 residues. Per the germline V gene, CDR1 is SGDLS and CDR2 is YYNGEE. This clone was recorded a few times. The target antigen is unknown.

The sequenced material came from naive CD4+ T cells from blood cultured with regulatory dendritic cells. Noted subset: CD45RA+ naive T cells. The origin of this receptor is a human donor in good health. This chain joins TRBV9 and TRBJ1-1; perhaps TRBD1 as D (6 bases). This CDR3 reads CASSPGDRATEAFF. DNA for the CDR3: TGTGCCAGCAGCCCAGGGGATCGGGCCACTGAAGCTTTCTTT.